Each of the 32 T cell receptor beta chains below was sequenced from the same sample in a study of blood T cell repertoires in COVID-19. The assay was immunoSEQ multiplex PCR, and TCRdb's table has in-frame clones only and misses some. This table holds approximately 290,000 clones, around 85% found once. Sequenced material: peripheral blood. The source is a human donor with COVID-19, enrolled during active disease. The donor label of this sample is uncertain.

The V gene is TRBV27, the J gene TRBJ2-7, with TRBD2 matching over 10 bases. V dropped 7 bases and J dropped 5; count of bases not matched to a gene: 14. CDR1 is MNHEY and CDR2 is SMNVEV in the germline V gene (reference sequence). This CDR3 region has 16 residues. CDR3 DNA: TGTGCCAGCATGATCTATCGCGGTAGCGGGAGGCACGAGCAGTACTTC. Its translation: CASMIYRGSGRHEQYF.

This chain uses TRBV19 with TRBJ1-5; 10 nucleotides agree with TRBD1. J was trimmed by 2 bases and V by 3 bases; bases with no gene match: 13. CDR1 and CDR2 (germline): LNHDA, SQIVND (reference sequence). The length of the CDR3 is 19 residues. CDR3 residues: CASSISGTGVGLGNQPQHF. Written as DNA, the CDR3 is TGTGCCAGTAGTATCTCCGGGACAGGGGTCGGCTTGGGCAATCAGCCCCAGCATTTT.

The rearrangement links TRBV25-1 to TRBJ2-2; D possibly corresponds to TRBD2 (6 bases). The V end was cut by 7 bases, the J end by 0 bases, with 12 bases between. Germline assignment: CDR1 MGHDK and CDR2 SYGVNS. There are 15 residues in the CDR3. CDR3 amino acids: CASTLADTNTGELFF. CDR3 bases: TGTGCCAGCACGTTAGCGGACACGAACACCGGGGAGCTGTTTTTT.

A few counts support this clone. The chain links TRBV3-1 (or the pseudogene TRBV3-2) to TRBJ1-2; D uncertain. Germline V gene data show CDR1 as LGHDT and CDR2 as YNNKEL (reference sequence). Between the trimmed V and J ends, which lost 2 bases and 0 bases, there was a span of 16 bases. The CDR3 is 17 amino acids. CDR3 residues: CASSQYVVGRTNYGYTF. For the CDR3, the DNA is TGTGCCAGCAGCCAATACGTTGTCGGCAGGACTAACTATGGCTACACCTTC.

The genes are TRBV6-5 and TRBJ2-3; 14 bases match TRBD2. V lost 6 bases to trimming and J lost 4 bases; unmatched junction nucleotides: 3. The CDR3 spans 15 residues. Germline V gives CDR1 MNHEY, CDR2 SVGAGI. The CDR3 sequence: CASRGLAGAPDTQYF. In DNA, the CDR3 is TGTGCCAGCAGGGGACTAGCGGGAGCCCCAGATACGCAGTATTTT.

CDR3 coding DNA: TGCAGCGTTGAAGGCGCCGGTTATGAGCAGTTCTTC. Encoded protein: CSVEGAGYEQFF. The V and J genes are TRBV29-1 and TRBJ2-1; D gene ambiguous. This CDR3 region has 12 residues. V lost 1 base and J lost 8, with 9 bases in between. Germline CDR1 and CDR2: SQVTM and ANQGSEA.

V is TRBV29-1 and J is TRBJ1-1, with D possibly matching TRBD1 (5 bases). The V gene's germline CDR1 is SQVTM and CDR2 ANQGSEA. The CDR3 totals 13 residues. The V gene lost 4 bases and the J gene lost 0 bases, with 9 bases spanning the gap. The CDR3 region is CSVAGGLNTEAFF. The CDR3 DNA is TGCAGCGTTGCGGGGGGATTGAACACTGAAGCTTTCTTT.

A note on this clone: This sample includes further DNA sequences coding for the same CDR3. The chain uses TRBV7-2 and TRBJ1-6, with D unclear. Trimming took off 1 base at V and 0 bases at J, with 7 bases between the two ends. The CDR3 sequence is 16 residues long. CDR1 is SGHTA and CDR2 is FQGNSA in the germline V gene. The CDR3 coding sequence is TGTGCCAGCAGCTTAGGCCCCAGCTCCTATAATTCACCCCTCCACTTT. It codes for CASSLGPSSYNSPLHF.

The rearrangement joins TRBV7-8 to TRBJ2-7, with 9 bases lining up with TRBD2. V trimming: 2 bases; J trimming: 8 bases; junction bases outside the gene matches: 10. Germline loops: CDR1 SGHVS, CDR2 FQNEAQ. The CDR3 is 15 residues long. The CDR3 DNA is TGTGCCAGCAGCTTATATGTAGCGGGAGAACAGAAGCAGTACTTC. Translating it yields CASSLYVAGEQKQYF.

The chain uses TRBV19 and TRBJ1-2; D gene ambiguous. This CDR3 is built from 14 residues. The germline CDR1 and CDR2 sequences are LNHDA and SQIVND (reference sequence). The V end was cut by 5 bases, the J end by 1 base, with 11 bases between. The CDR3 region is CASSQLSYNYGYTF. The CDR3 coding sequence is TGTGCCAGTAGTCAACTGTCCTATAACTATGGCTACACCTTC. The whole variable domain, filled in from reference TRBV19 and TRBJ1-2, reads DGGITQSPKYLFRKEGQNVTLSCEQNLNHDAMYWYRQDPGQGLRLIYYSQIVNDFQKGDIAEGYSVSREKKESFPLTVTSAQKNPTAFYLCASSQLSYNYGYTFGSGTRLTVV.

The chain couples TRBV5-6 to TRBJ1-6; 8 bases line up with TRBD1. After removal of 4 bases from V and 9 bases from J, the junction contained 12 bases not matched to a gene. Germline loops: CDR1 SGHDT, CDR2 YYEEEE. CDR3 size: 16 residues. CDR3 bases: TGTGCCAGCAGCGATGGGGTCGCAGGGGGCATTTCACCCCTCCACTTT. It yields the protein CASSDGVAGGISPLHF.

This chain joins TRBV5-1 and TRBJ1-2, with D possibly TRBD1 on 6 matching bases. The CDR3 consists of 14 residues. Trimming removed 0 bases from V and 4 bases from J, with 10 bases in between. CDR1 SGHRS and CDR2 YFSETQ come from the germline V gene. In nucleotides, the CDR3 is TGCGCCAGCAGCTTGGTTGGACAGAGCTATGGCTACACCTTC. It specifies CASSLVGQSYGYTF.

The chain is built from TRBV4-3 and TRBJ2-7; D might be TRBD1 (6 bases). Germline V gene data show CDR1 as LGHNA and CDR2 as YSLEER. V was pared by 0 bases and J by 2 bases, with 11 bases between. The CDR3 covers 15 residues. The CDR3 DNA sequence: TGCGCCAGCAGCCAAGATACCGGGACACCCTACGAGCAGTACTTC. Translating it yields CASSQDTGTPYEQYF.

The chain employs TRBV6-2 or TRBV6-3 and TRBJ1-6; 7 bases match TRBD1. Germline values: CDR1 MNHEY, CDR2 SVGEGT. V lost 2 bases and J lost 7; bases outside the gene matches: 2. The CDR3 has 14 residues. CDR3 sequence: CASSYRGRNSPLHF. CDR3 DNA: TGTGCCAGCAGTTACAGGGGGCGGAATTCACCCCTCCACTTT.

The table lists this clone with a count of one. As DNA, the CDR3 is TGTGCCAGCAGTGAAAGGCCGCAGGGGGGTCAGCCCCAGCATTTT. Residues: CASSERPQGGQPQHF. The J gene is TRBJ1-5, the V gene TRBV6-1; 7 bases line up with TRBD1. There are 15 residues in the CDR3. Trimming at V came to 2 bases and at J to 6 bases, leaving 7 bases not matched to a gene. The germline CDR1 and CDR2 sequences are MNHNS and SASEGT.

The chain links TRBV5-5 to TRBJ1-5; 8 nucleotides line up with TRBD1. The CDR3 runs to 16 residues. Germline-derived CDR1 and CDR2 are SGHKS and YYEKEE (reference sequence). Losses at the gene ends were 2 bases for V and 7 bases for J; bases not matched to a gene: 11. The CDR3 DNA reads TGTGCCAGCAGCTTAATTCTCGGACAGGGCTCCCAGCCCCAGCATTTT. This encodes CASSLILGQGSQPQHF.

The V and J genes are TRBV18 and TRBJ2-1, with 8 bases that match TRBD2. V lost 3 bases to trimming and J lost 7 bases; unmatched junction nucleotides: 11. Germline V gene data show CDR1 as KGHSH and CDR2 as LQKENI. This CDR3 is built from 16 residues. The CDR3 sequence: CASSPPSSGSRNEQFF. Written as DNA, the CDR3 is TGTGCCAGCTCACCCCCGTCGAGCGGGAGTAGGAATGAGCAGTTCTTC.

The chain is built from TRBV6-2 or TRBV6-3 and TRBJ2-7, with TRBD1 matching over 7 bases. The CDR3 runs 16 residues. Trimming removed 3 bases from V and 2 bases from J; junction bases left unmatched: 10. Germline V gene data show CDR1 as MNHEY and CDR2 as SVGEGT. DNA for the CDR3: TGTGCCAGCAGTTATTCGACCGGCCAGGGGGCCTACGAGCAGTACTTC. It is translated as CASSYSTGQGAYEQYF.

V usage is TRBV15 and J usage is TRBJ1-3, with D maybe TRBD1 (6 bases). The CDR3 has 15 residues. Germline loops: CDR1 LNHNV, CDR2 YYDKDF (reference sequence). Deletions cut 0 bases from V and 0 bases from J, with 6 bases between. This CDR3 is CATSRDRGSGNTIYF. CDR3 DNA: TGTGCCACCAGCAGAGACAGGGGCTCTGGAAACACCATATATTTT.

This clone occurred once. The chain links TRBV6-5 to TRBJ1-3; 7 bases line up with TRBD1. Germline-derived CDR1 and CDR2 are MNHEY and SVGAGI. After removal of 0 bases from V and 5 bases from J, the junction contained 7 bases not matched to a gene. The CDR3 has 16 residues. CDR3 coding DNA: TGTGCCAGCAGTTACTCCGGCACAGGGGCTAGAAACACCATATATTTT. This sequence encodes CASSYSGTGARNTIYF.

The J gene is TRBJ1-2, the V gene TRBV14; no reliable D call. The V gene's germline CDR1 is SGHDN and CDR2 FVKESK. This CDR3 region has 12 residues. V gave up 4 bases and J gave up 5 bases, with 8 bases separating them. The CDR3 protein is CASSPGSYGYTF. The DNA for the CDR3 is TGTGCCAGCAGCCCCGGGAGTTATGGCTACACCTTC. The full variable domain, in which reference TRBV14 and TRBJ1-2 provide the parts outside the CDR3, is EAGVTQFPSHSVIEKGQTVTLRCDPISGHDNLYWYRRVMGKEIKFLLHFVKESKQDESGMPNNRFLAERTGGTYSTLKVQPAELEDSGVYFCASSPGSYGYTFGSGTRLTVV.

The chain links TRBV14 to TRBJ1-5, with 8 bases lining up with TRBD1. Germline CDR1 reads SGHDN; CDR2 reads FVKESK. The CDR3 sequence is 15 residues long. V was clipped by 3 bases and J by 0 bases; unmatched bases: 1. The CDR3 is CASSHGQGSNQPQHF. CDR3 DNA: TGTGCCAGCAGCCACGGACAGGGTAGCAATCAGCCCCAGCATTTT.

V is TRBV5-4 and J is TRBJ1-1; TRBD1 matches 9 bases. Germline CDR1 reads SGHNT; CDR2 reads YYREEE (reference sequence). This CDR3 is 15 amino acids long. Losses at the gene ends were 4 bases for V and 4 bases for J; bases not matched to a gene: 8. The CDR3 is CASSRGTGRSTEAFF. The CDR3 region has the DNA TGTGCCAGCAGCCGCGGGACAGGGAGAAGCACTGAAGCTTTCTTT.

In its sample, this clone was seen a few times. The V and J genes are TRBV20-1 and TRBJ2-3; D ambiguous. The V end was cut by 2 bases, the J end by 5 bases, with 5 bases between. CDR1 is DFQATT and CDR2 is SNEGSKA in the germline V gene (reference sequence). The CDR3 is 11 amino acids. The CDR3 reads CSARPRDTQYF. The CDR3 DNA sequence: TGCAGTGCTAGACCCCGAGATACGCAGTATTTT.

The chain couples TRBV10-1 to TRBJ2-3; 8 bases are shared with TRBD1. The germline gives CDR1 WNHNN, CDR2 SYGVQD (reference sequence). After removal of 6 bases from V and 1 base from J, the junction contained 6 bases not matched to a gene. The CDR3 is made up of 15 amino acids. CDR3 coding DNA: TGCGCCAGCAGACCAGACAGGGGTGGCACAGATACGCAGTATTTT. This translates into CASRPDRGGTDTQYF.

The V and J genes are TRBV4-3 and TRBJ2-3; D possibly corresponds to TRBD1 (5 bases). From germline, CDR1 is LGHNA and CDR2 YSLEER. The V end was cut by 5 bases, the J end by 5 bases, with 5 bases between. The CDR3 extends over 11 amino acids. CDR3 in DNA: TGCGCCAGCAGCACAGGAGATACGCAGTATTTT. The encoded protein is CASSTGDTQYF.

This rearrangement joins TRBV5-1 to TRBJ1-2; no reliable D call. The germline V gene has CDR1 SGHRS and CDR2 YFSETQ. The CDR3 loop spans 14 amino acids. V lost 4 bases and J lost 3, with 13 bases in between. CDR3 region: CASSQSTLDYGYTF. DNA for the CDR3: TGCGCCAGCAGCCAATCGACTTTAGACTATGGCTACACCTTC.

The chain couples TRBV11-1 to TRBJ2-7; no clear D. The CDR3 has 12 amino acids. Germline CDR1 is SGHAT and CDR2 is FQDESV (reference sequence). V lost 3 bases and J lost 6, with 9 bases in between. The CDR3 loop is CASSLASGEQYF. CDR3 bases: TGTGCCAGCAGCTTGGCCTCTGGCGAGCAGTACTTC.

This rearrangement joins TRBV3-1 (or the pseudogene TRBV3-2) to TRBJ2-2, with 9 bases matching TRBD2. Looked up from germline, CDR1 is LGHDT and CDR2 is YNNKEL (reference sequence). The CDR3 has 16 amino acids. Trimming at V came to 11 bases and at J to 5 bases, leaving 15 bases not matched to a gene. CDR3 region: CAPSAGGRALTGELFF. The CDR3 nucleotides read TGTGCCCCTTCGGCCGGCGGGAGGGCCTTGACCGGGGAGCTGTTTTTT.

The chain couples TRBV5-1 to TRBJ2-1; 7 bases match TRBD1. The CDR3 is 20 residues long. J gave up 5 bases and V 3 bases, and 23 bases lay outside the gene matches. The germline V gene has CDR1 SGHRS and CDR2 YFSETQ. This chain's CDR3 is CASSSKPGQSSDWINNEQFF. Written as DNA, the CDR3 is TGCGCCAGCAGCTCAAAACCGGGACAGTCGAGCGATTGGATCAACAATGAGCAGTTCTTC.

This chain connects TRBV14 to TRBJ2-5, with 9 bases identical to TRBD1. The CDR3 totals 14 residues. V trimming: 5 bases; J trimming: 4 bases; junction bases outside the gene matches: 5. Germline V CDR1 and CDR2: SGHDN, FVKESK. The CDR3 DNA is TGTGCCAGCAGCGGCCGGGACAGGGTAGAGACCCAGTACTTC. Translating gives CASSGRDRVETQYF.

The V gene is TRBV7-2, the J gene TRBJ1-1; the D is unclear. Trimming left V 3 bases short and J 0 bases short, with 5 bases between. The CDR3 extends over 13 amino acids. Germline CDR1 is SGHTA and CDR2 is FQGNSA. The DNA of the CDR3 is TGTGCCAGCAGCTTTGGCCTGAACACTGAAGCTTTCTTT. Residues: CASSFGLNTEAFF.